A selection of T cell receptor beta chains follows, all from one sample in a study of blood T cell repertoires in COVID-19. The table came from immunoSEQ multiplex PCR; TCRdb's copy has only in-frame clones and leaves some out. This table holds about 110,000 clones, around 84% found once. Material: peripheral blood. Receptors were obtained from a man between 40 and 49 years old with acute or convalescent COVID-19. Both conserved end residues are part of each CDR3.

>TRBJ2-1|TRBV2
CASSEGGSFGGRGRTYNEQFF
>TRBJ2-1|TRBV5-1
CASSFVGSDEQFF
>TRBJ2-7|TRBV3-1/TRBV3-2
CASSQDRLGRGEEQYF
>TRBJ2-1|TRBV3-1/TRBV3-2
CASSQEFKRETGNEQFF
>TRBJ2-7|TRBV10-3
CAISGGLEGYEQYF
>TRBJ2-5|TRBV5-1
CASSLPGLAKQETQYF
>TRBJ2-6|TRBV18
CASSPGGSGANVLTF
>TRBJ1-1|TRBV6-5
CASRLGQSNTEAFF
>TRBJ2-7|TRBV6-6
CASSYSSRGTFDEQYF
>TRBJ1-2|TRBV7-8
CASSLVGRGRRNYGYTF
>TRBJ1-6|TRBV19
CASSSGTYNSPLHF
>TRBJ1-5|TRBV28
CASIGAGNQPQHF
>TRBJ2-3|TRBV11-3
CASSPGLAASTDTQYF
>TRBJ1-6|TRBV2
CASSDSRVGNSPLHF
>TRBJ2-7|TRBV28
CASSSPQGASYEQYF
>TRBJ1-1|TRBV5-6
CASSLTGGKAEAFF
>TRBJ2-5|TRBV6-4
CASSGDSGFQETQYF
>TRBJ2-2|TRBV9
CASSPQTSGGTGELFF
>TRBJ2-1|TRBV5-5
CASSPTRGQGASSEQFF
>TRBJ1-2|TRBV28
CASSSSNYGYTF
>TRBJ2-1|TRBV5-6
CASELAGGIWEQFF
>TRBJ2-2|TRBV5-1
CASGRQGNTGELFF
>TRBJ2-7|TRBV28
CASSSRGPAYEQYF
>TRBJ2-2|TRBV30
CAWSLAGGYTGELFF
>TRBJ2-5|TRBV7-6
CASSLRGRAGETQYF
>TRBJ1-1|TRBV10-3
CAINPTPNTEAFF
>TRBJ1-2|TRBV6-6
CASQAGGSGYTF
>TRBJ2-1|TRBV6-6
CASSRYNEQFF
>TRBJ1-2|TRBV4-3
CASSQDPGGDGYTF
>TRBJ1-1|TRBV18
CASSPPKDRNTEAFF
>TRBJ1-3|TRBV3-1/TRBV3-2
CASSPWSGGNTIYF
>TRBJ2-3|TRBV10-1
CASSVVVGTDTQYF
>TRBJ2-7|TRBV3-1/TRBV3-2
CASSQDPGTLEQYF
>TRBJ1-2|TRBV19
CASSTTGRYGGYTF
>TRBJ1-2|TRBV4-3
CASSQEVAGTGHYGYTF
>TRBJ2-1|TRBV5-1
CASSLGATSLHEQFF
>TRBJ2-7|TRBV2
CASSLSGGNAYEQYF
>TRBJ2-7|TRBV24-1
CYPDRGEQYF
>TRBJ2-1|TRBV7-2
CASRLSGRANEQFF
>TRBJ2-7|TRBV5-6
CASSLTSGGALSSYEQYF
>TRBJ2-5|TRBV7-2
CASSSMKQGRGETQYF
>TRBJ1-5|TRBV28
CASSPTYMQPQHF
>TRBJ2-7|TRBV18
CASSTDRGPYEQYF
>TRBJ1-2|TRBV19
CASSMRQNYGYTF
>TRBJ1-6|TRBV5-1
CASTGSGHPNSPLHF
>TRBJ2-1|TRBV10-2
CASSSLGQGNRNEQFF
>TRBJ2-7|TRBV11-2
CASSPQRVSYEQYF
>TRBJ2-5|TRBV5-1
CASSPQDREETQYF